The rows below give T cell receptor beta chains drawn from one sample of a study of prognosis after radiotherapy for stage I lung cancer. Each CDR3 protein is one row after TCRdb ran MiXCR on the multiplex PCR reads. The repertoire holds nearly 25,000 distinct CDR3 sequences, with 30% to 45% as singletons. Sequenced here: PBMCs, sampled before or after stereotactic body radiation therapy (not recorded which). The receptors were gathered from a donor over 45 with non-small cell lung cancer. The CDR3 runs from the conserved cysteine through the conserved F or W. A D gene is named only where the DNA matches it firmly. Expanded clones are given a class, and other clones once, few, many or no size at all.

NA	TRBV5-1	TRBJ2-1	many	CASSPSGSSYNEQFF	TGCGCCAGCAGCCCCTCCGGGAGTTCCTACAATGAGCAGTTCTTC
TRBD2	TRBV28	TRBJ2-1	NA	CASSLLAVSYNEQFF	TGTGCCAGCAGTTTACTAGCGGTCTCCTACAATGAGCAGTTCTTC
NA	TRBV12-3/TRBV12-4	TRBJ2-3	many	CASSLPPHTDTQYF	TGTGCCAGCAGTTTACCACCACACACAGATACGCAGTATTTT
NA	TRBV19	TRBJ1-5	many	CASSIHPDRANQPQHF	TGTGCCAGTAGTATTCACCCAGACAGAGCTAATCAGCCCCAGCATTTT
NA	TRBV5-1	TRBJ2-3	NA	CASSPRWGQDTQYF	TGCGCCAGCAGCCCCCGTTGGGGCCAAGATACGCAGTATTTT
NA	TRBV27	TRBJ1-1	NA	CASSFNSNTEAFF	TGTGCCAGCAGTTTCAATTCGAACACTGAAGCTTTCTTT
NA	TRBV5-4	TRBJ1-6	few	CASSLLGVVYDSPLHF	TGTGCCAGCAGCTTGTTGGGGGTCGTGTATGATTCACCCCTCCACTTT
TRBD2	TRBV6-5	TRBJ2-1	many	CASSPTRGASGRNNEQFF	TGTGCCAGCAGTCCAACTCGAGGGGCTAGCGGGAGAAACAATGAGCAGTTCTTC
NA	TRBV25-1	TRBJ1-6	once	CASQAPTGFHSPLHF	TGTGCCAGCCAAGCGCCTACAGGGTTTCATTCACCCCTCCACTTT
NA	TRBV29-1	TRBJ2-3	many	CSVDSRDTQYF	TGCAGCGTTGACAGTAGAGATACGCAGTATTTT